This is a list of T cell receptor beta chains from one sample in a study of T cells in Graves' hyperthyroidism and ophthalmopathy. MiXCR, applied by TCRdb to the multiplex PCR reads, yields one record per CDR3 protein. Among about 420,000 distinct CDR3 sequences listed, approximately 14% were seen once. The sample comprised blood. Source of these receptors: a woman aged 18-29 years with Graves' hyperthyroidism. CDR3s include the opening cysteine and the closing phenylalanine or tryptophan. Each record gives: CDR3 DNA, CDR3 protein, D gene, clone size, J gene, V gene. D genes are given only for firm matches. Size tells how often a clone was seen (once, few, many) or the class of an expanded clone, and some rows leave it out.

cdr3_nt: TGCAGCGTTGAGGACAGGAAGGAAGGCTACACCTTC
cdr3_aa: CSVEDRKEGYTF
d_call: TRBD1
clone_size: many
j_call: TRBJ1-2
v_call: TRBV29-1

cdr3_nt: TGTGCCAGCAGCCAAGCCCCGGGGTCCGGCTACGAGCAGTACTTC
cdr3_aa: CASSQAPGSGYEQYF
d_call: NA
clone_size: many
j_call: TRBJ2-7
v_call: TRBV3-1

cdr3_nt: TGTGCCAGCAGCTTAGTCGGAACAGGGTACGGCTACACCTTC
cdr3_aa: CASSLVGTGYGYTF
d_call: NA
clone_size: many
j_call: TRBJ1-2
v_call: TRBV7-8

cdr3_nt: TGTGCCAGCAGCTCTAAGGGGGAGCAGTACTTC
cdr3_aa: CASSSKGEQYF
d_call: NA
clone_size: NA
j_call: TRBJ2-7
v_call: TRBV5-6

cdr3_nt: TGTGCCAGCAGCTTAGAATGGACAGGTTCCGCCGGGGAGCTGTTTTTT
cdr3_aa: CASSLEWTGSAGELFF
d_call: TRBD1
clone_size: many
j_call: TRBJ2-2
v_call: TRBV11-2

cdr3_nt: TGTGCCAGCGCTTCACTCCCTACTAACTATGGCTACACCTTC
cdr3_aa: CASASLPTNYGYTF
d_call: NA
clone_size: NA
j_call: TRBJ1-2
v_call: TRBV6-1

cdr3_nt: TGTGCCACCAGTGATTTTACGGGCGGGGAGCTGTTTTTT
cdr3_aa: CATSDFTGGELFF
d_call: NA
clone_size: many
j_call: TRBJ2-2
v_call: TRBV24-1

cdr3_nt: TGTGCCAGCTCACCCCAGGGGTCTACTGAAGCTTTCTTT
cdr3_aa: CASSPQGSTEAFF
d_call: NA
clone_size: many
j_call: TRBJ1-1
v_call: TRBV18

cdr3_nt: TGTGCCAGCAGCTTAGCGGCGGCGAACACTGAAGCTTTCTTT
cdr3_aa: CASSLAAANTEAFF
d_call: NA
clone_size: many
j_call: TRBJ1-1
v_call: TRBV7-2

cdr3_nt: TGTGCCAGCAGAAAATACCAGGGGGAATTAGATAATTCACCCCTCCACTTT
cdr3_aa: CASRKYQGELDNSPLHF
d_call: TRBD1
clone_size: NA
j_call: TRBJ1-6
v_call: TRBV25-1

cdr3_nt: TGCGCCACCCTGATTCCGCACGGGACCTACGAGCAGTTCTTC
cdr3_aa: CATLIPHGTYEQFF
d_call: NA
clone_size: NA
j_call: TRBJ2-1
v_call: TRBV10-1